The T cell receptor beta chain under discussion was sequenced for a study of tissue T cells after allogeneic stem cell transplantation. CDR1 is MSHET and CDR2 is SYDVDS in the germline V gene. The CDR3 runs to 15 residues. Note on this clone: Sequence at one end of the junction differs from germline and may be a read error. Genes here carry mouse names. The read gets to within 1 residue of the CDR3 end, and the germline J gene fills in the rest.

Clones were read by immunoSEQ multiplex PCR, and TCRdb kept only the in-frame ones, dropping some. This sample yields some 600 clones, of which approximately 46% are seen a single time; about half belongs to the top ten. Described time point: mouse harvest day 14 after allogeneic transplant. Mouse grafts combined 10^7 T-cell-depleted bone marrow cells with 10^6 splenic CD5+ T cells. Mice had MHC-mismatched B6 into BALB/c GVHD, sampled day 7 or 14. This TCR derives from a female BALB/c mouse given C57BL/6 T cells with graft-versus-host disease after an allogeneic hematopoietic cell transplant. Sequencing was done on a sample of spleen. The chain has TRBV29 and TRBJ2-5; possible D gene TRBD1, 5 bases. CDR3 region: CPSSPPGFNQHTQYF. The part of the CDR3 DNA that was read is TGCCCTAGCAGTCCCCCAGGGTTTAACCAACACACCCAGTAC.